What follows are 13 T cell receptor beta chains derived from one specimen sequenced in a study of blood T cells in healthy people across ages. The second PCR ran roughly 7 to 12 cycles with a sample-barcoded 5' primer and J-beta primers. TCRdb independently ran MiXCR on the 5' RACE reads; one entry per CDR3 protein. The repertoire includes some 800,000 distinct CDR3 sequences, 25% of them detected once, and approximately 3.7% sits in the top ten. The sample was also reused in another study, on T cells of mothers and their children.

The specimen sequenced was blood. The origin of the receptors is a boy aged 10-17 years in good health.

The chain couples TRBV24-1 to TRBJ2-5, with D hard to call. The end of the DNA aligns better with TRBJ2-7, so the J call may be wrong. Germline V lookup: CDR1 KGHDR, CDR2 SFDVKD. The CDR3 consists of 12 residues. CDR3 in DNA: TGTGCCACCAGTGATTATAGAAACGAGCAGTACTTC. The encoded protein is CATSDYRNEQYF.

The chain links TRBV7-2 to TRBJ2-7; TRBD2 is a possible D gene (6 bases). V lost 5 bases and J 4 bases, leaving 21 bases between the germline ends. Germline V gives CDR1 SGHTA, CDR2 FQGNSA. The CDR3 is made up of 16 amino acids. The CDR3 spells CASSPEATASGYEQYF. The DNA of the CDR3 is TGTGCCAGCAGCCCAGAGGCTACCGCAAGCGGGTACGAGCAGTACTTC.

This clonotype has only a few counts. CDR3 loop: CASSGSGARREQYF. CDR3 coding DNA: TGCGCCAGCAGCGGCTCCGGGGCCCGGAGGGAGCAGTACTTC. The V gene is TRBV5-1, the J gene TRBJ2-7, with D perhaps matching TRBD1 or TRBD2 (5 bases each). The CDR3 covers 14 residues. Germline V gene sequence: CDR1 SGHRS, CDR2 YFSETQ. The V gene lost 4 bases and the J gene lost 7 bases, with 18 bases spanning the gap.

This clonotype was observed a few times. The chain links TRBV12-3 or TRBV12-4 to TRBJ2-7; D might be TRBD2 (7 bases). Trimming pared 5 bases from V and 2 bases from J, leaving 16 bases between. The CDR3 totals 15 residues. In DNA form, the CDR3 reads TGTGCCAGCAGTACAAACGGGGGGCCGACCTACGAGCAGTACTTC. This gives the protein CASSTNGGPTYEQYF.

The rearrangement links TRBV29-1 to TRBJ2-5; 16 bases are a match to TRBD2. CDR3 length equals 16 residues. Germline loops: CDR1 SQVTM, CDR2 ANQGSEA. After removal of 4 bases from V and 5 bases from J, the junction contained 7 bases not matched to a gene. The CDR3 loop reads CSVGGGLAGGPETQYF. The CDR3 nucleotides are TGCAGCGTTGGGGGGGGACTAGCGGGAGGGCCTGAGACCCAGTACTTC.

Comment on this clonotype: A much more abundant neighbour one base away suggests this may be a read error. The chain uses TRBV2 and TRBJ1-5; possible D gene TRBD1, 5 bases. The CDR3 is made up of 16 amino acids. The V gene's germline CDR1 is SNHLY and CDR2 FYNNEI. V lost 6 bases, J lost 0 bases, and 15 bases lay in between. The CDR3 region is CASRKRTFDSNQPQHF. CDR3 bases: TGTGCCAGCAGGAAAAGGACATTTGATAGCAATCAGCCCCAGCATTTT.

This clonotype has only a few counts. The rearrangement uses TRBV27 and TRBJ2-5; no reliable D call. Trimming cost V 7 bases and J 3 bases, with 9 bases left between them. The CDR3 is made up of 12 amino acids. Per the germline V gene, CDR1 is MNHEY and CDR2 is SMNVEV (reference sequence). CDR3 sequence: CASMGIEETQYF. CDR3 nucleotide sequence: TGTGCCAGCATGGGGATTGAAGAGACCCAGTACTTC.

In this sample, this clonotype turned up a few times. V usage is TRBV7-2 and J usage is TRBJ2-3; TRBD1 matches 8 bases. Germline CDR1 SGHTA, CDR2 FQGNSA. Trimming cost V 5 bases and J 8 bases; bases outside gene matches: 9. This CDR3 contains 14 residues. Here the CDR3 DNA reads TGTGCCAGCAGCCCAAACAGGGGGTACCGTACGCAGTATTTT. The encoded protein is CASSPNRGYRTQYF.

This clonotype has only a few counts. The CDR3 sequence: CASSADGTDTQYF. The CDR3 DNA is TGTGCCAGCAGCGCGGACGGCACAGATACGCAGTATTTT. The chain has TRBV13 and TRBJ2-3; D gene ambiguous. The germline gives CDR1 PRHDT, CDR2 FYEKMQ (reference sequence). V lost 5 bases and J 1 base, leaving 7 bases between the germline ends. This CDR3 is built from 13 residues.

This clonotype was recorded only once. V gene TRBV20-1 combines with J gene TRBJ1-5, with D possibly being TRBD1 (5 bases). The CDR3 consists of 16 residues. Between the trimmed V and J ends, which lost 2 bases and 4 bases, there was a span of 18 bases. In germline, CDR1 is DFQATT, CDR2 SNEGSKA (reference sequence). The CDR3 coding sequence is TGCAGTGCTAGAACGTTGCGGGGCAGGGAAAATCAGCCCCAGCATTTT. Amino acids: CSARTLRGRENQPQHF.

DNA for the CDR3: TGTGCCAGCAGCCCTCTTTTCGGAGAGCCTAAAGATACGCAGTATTTT. This translates into CASSPLFGEPKDTQYF. V gene TRBV3-1 combines with J gene TRBJ2-3, with D unresolved. This CDR3 comprises 16 residues. Germline assignment: CDR1 LGHDT and CDR2 YNNKEL (reference sequence). V lost 4 bases, J lost 5 bases, and 19 bases lay in between.

This clonotype was seen many times. The V gene is TRBV12-3 or TRBV12-4, the J gene TRBJ2-3; no firm D call. This CDR3 comprises 14 residues. V dropped 3 bases and J dropped 0 bases, with 7 bases sitting between them. CDR3: CASSLSRSTDTQYF. The DNA for the CDR3 is TGTGCCAGCAGTTTGTCGCGGAGCACAGATACGCAGTATTTT.

Only a few counts were recorded for this clonotype. This chain joins TRBV19 and TRBJ1-3, with unresolved D. The CDR3 totals 13 residues. The ends were cut back, 9 bases at V and 0 bases at J, with 9 bases in the middle. In germline, CDR1 is LNHDA, CDR2 SQIVND (reference sequence). CDR3 bases: TGTGCCAGCCAGCTTACCTCTGGAAACACCATATATTTT. This sequence encodes CASQLTSGNTIYF.